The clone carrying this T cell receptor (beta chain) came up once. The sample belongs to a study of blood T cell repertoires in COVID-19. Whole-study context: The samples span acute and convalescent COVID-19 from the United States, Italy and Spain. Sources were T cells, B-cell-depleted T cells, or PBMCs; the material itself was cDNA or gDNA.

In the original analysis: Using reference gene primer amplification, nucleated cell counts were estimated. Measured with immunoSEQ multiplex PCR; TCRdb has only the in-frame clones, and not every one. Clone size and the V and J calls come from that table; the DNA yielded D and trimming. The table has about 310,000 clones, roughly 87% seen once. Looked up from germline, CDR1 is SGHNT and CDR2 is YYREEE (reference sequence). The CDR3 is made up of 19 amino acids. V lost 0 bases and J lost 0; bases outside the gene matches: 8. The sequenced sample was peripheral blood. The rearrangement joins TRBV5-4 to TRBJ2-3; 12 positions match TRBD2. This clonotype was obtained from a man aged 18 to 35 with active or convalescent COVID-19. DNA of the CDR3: TGTGCCAGCAGCTTGGCCTTGACTAGCGGGGGAACTAGCACAGATACGCAGTATTTT. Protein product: CASSLALTSGGTSTDTQYF.